The 18 T cell receptor beta chains reported below all come from one sample, sequenced in a study of blood T cells in healthy people across ages (dated by TCRdb to 2014 to 2015). Library preparation used 5' RACE. Sequencing was carried out with an Illumina HiSeq 2500. The second PCR ran for about 6 to 11 cycles and used a J-beta primer mix along with a sample-barcoded 5' primer. TCRdb's own reprocessing of the public reads used fastp at Q25 and MiXCR and kept productive beta chains. Rows with one shared CDR3 protein collapse into an entry with the most common genes and DNA. Counted in this sample were some 730,000 distinct CDR3 sequences; approximately 22% of them appeared once. Approximately 20% of the sample is taken by the ten largest. Sequences were obtained from blood. All receptors derive from a man between 70 and 80 years old in good health.

Note on this clonotype: Germline and junction disagree at one end, which may indicate a read error. The J gene is TRBJ2-7, the V gene TRBV4-1; D possibly corresponds to TRBD1 (7 bases). This CDR3 spans 17 amino acids. Germline CDR1 MGHRA, CDR2 YSYEKL. The CDR3 spells CAGSQDPPTGTLYEQYF. Written as DNA, the CDR3 is TGCGCCGGCAGCCAAGATCCCCCGACAGGGACTCTCTACGAGCAGTACTTC.

The chain recombines TRBV5-6 with TRBJ2-6; D unclear. With 3 bases removed from V and 0 bases from J, the gap between germline ends came to 7 bases. CDR1 is SGHDT, CDR2 YYEEEE, per germline. This CDR3 has 15 residues. CDR3 bases: TGTGCCAGCAGCTCGACGGGCTCTGGGGCCAACGTCCTGACTTTC. Translated, it gives CASSSTGSGANVLTF.

This clonotype appeared a few times. The CDR3 reads CASRPGTVNEQFF. CDR3 DNA: TGTGCCAGCAGGCCCGGGACAGTCAATGAGCAGTTCTTC. The chain combines TRBV2 with TRBJ2-1, with 7 positions matching TRBD1. V lost 6 bases to trimming and J lost 6 bases; unmatched junction nucleotides: 5. CDR1 is SNHLY, CDR2 FYNNEI, per germline. The CDR3 consists of 13 residues.

The gene calls are TRBV12-3 or TRBV12-4 and TRBJ1-2; D gene ambiguous. CDR3 length equals 12 residues. Trimming cost V 0 bases and J 8 bases, with 7 bases left between them. The DNA for the CDR3 is TGTGCCAGCAGTTTAGCTGTAGGCGGCTACACCTTC. This sequence encodes CASSLAVGGYTF.

The gene calls are TRBV12-3 or TRBV12-4 and TRBJ1-2; D unresolved. This CDR3 is built from 16 residues. V gave up 5 bases and J gave up 6 bases, with 22 bases separating them. For the CDR3, the DNA is TGTGCCAGCAGTCGCCGGGCCGTAACTAAAAACAATGGCTACACCTTC. Translated: CASSRRAVTKNNGYTF.

This clonotype occurred a few times. The chain combines TRBV7-2 with TRBJ1-2, with D hard to call. The CDR3 loop spans 13 amino acids. Germline CDR1 reads SGHTA; CDR2 reads FQGNSA. Trimming took off 5 bases at V and 0 bases at J, with 7 bases between the two ends. The CDR3 sequence: CASSTQPNYGYTF. The DNA for the CDR3 is TGTGCCAGCAGCACCCAGCCTAACTATGGCTACACCTTC.

This clonotype came up a few times. The rearrangement joins TRBV5-6 to TRBJ1-2; 12 bases line up with TRBD1. Trimming cost V 4 bases and J 5 bases; bases outside gene matches: 12. CDR1 is SGHDT, CDR2 YYEEEE, per germline. This CDR3 region has 17 residues. The CDR3 bases are TGTGCCAGCAGCAAACGGCCGGGACAGGGGGCGCGGTATGGCTACACCTTC. It codes for CASSKRPGQGARYGYTF.

This chain connects TRBV6-6 to TRBJ1-6, with D perhaps matching TRBD1 (5 bases). CDR3 size: 15 residues. Germline V gene lookup returns CDR1 MNHNY and CDR2 SVGAGI (reference sequence). Trimming removed 6 bases from V and 7 bases from J, with 16 bases in between. The CDR3 loop is CASSRGGGPNSPLHF. CDR3 nucleotides: TGTGCCAGCAGCCGGGGCGGGGGTCCCAATTCACCCCTCCACTTT.

V and J are TRBV20-1 and TRBJ1-1; the D is unclear. Trimming cost V 1 base and J 1 base, with 16 bases left between them. The germline V gene encodes CDR1 DFQATT and CDR2 SNEGSKA (reference sequence). This CDR3 is 16 amino acids long. The CDR3 loop is CSARGTIARENTEAFF. The CDR3 region has the DNA TGCAGTGCTAGAGGAACTATCGCCCGGGAGAACACTGAAGCTTTCTTT.

This clonotype came up many times. This sequence joins TRBV29-1 and TRBJ1-2, with 11 positions matching TRBD1. The trim removed 6 bases at V and 7 bases at J, leaving 4 bases unmatched. The CDR3 loop spans 12 amino acids. Germline CDR1 is SQVTM and CDR2 is ANQGSEA. CDR3 loop: CSVGQGAVGYTF. CDR3 bases: TGCAGCGTCGGACAGGGGGCGGTTGGCTACACCTTC.

The chain carries TRBV2 and TRBJ2-1, with a weak D call TRBD2 (7 bases). There are 16 residues in the CDR3. Germline V gene data show CDR1 as SNHLY and CDR2 as FYNNEI. V dropped 6 bases and J dropped 2 bases, with 17 bases sitting between them. The CDR3 region is CASRASGGGPYNEQFF. CDR3 DNA: TGTGCCAGCAGGGCCTCTGGCGGGGGCCCCTACAATGAGCAGTTCTTC.

The sample holds a few counts of this clonotype. The V call is TRBV3-1, the J call TRBJ2-7; D might be TRBD2 (6 bases). Germline V CDR1 and CDR2: LGHDT, YNNKEL (reference sequence). The V end lost 7 bases, the J end lost 1 base, and 26 bases lay between the germline ends. The CDR3 covers 18 residues. This CDR3 reads CASTQPPRGHFPSYEQYF. CDR3 in DNA: TGTGCCAGCACACAACCCCCGCGGGGCCACTTCCCATCCTACGAGCAGTACTTC.

This clonotype was recorded a few times. A junction end diverges from the germline sequence, so it may reflect a read error. The chain links TRBV7-2 to TRBJ1-1; D might be TRBD1 (5 bases). The CDR3 length is 14 residues. Per germline, CDR1 SGHTA and CDR2 FQGNSA. CDR3 in amino acids: CAGSLPDRNTEAFF. CDR3 nucleotides: TGTGCCGGCAGCTTACCCGACAGGAACACTGAAGCTTTCTTT.

The rearrangement links TRBV7-2 to TRBJ1-4; no reliable D call. Germline lookup yields CDR1 SGHTA and CDR2 FQGNSA. The V and J ends lost 5 bases and 2 bases respectively, with 12 bases between them. The CDR3 spans 15 residues. Here the CDR3 reads CASSTVGTTNEKLFF. CDR3 nucleotide sequence: TGTGCCAGCAGCACAGTTGGCACGACTAATGAAAAACTGTTTTTT.

This clonotype was detected many times. The chain links TRBV20-1 to TRBJ2-7; the match to TRBD1 covers 10 bases. The DNA end lines up better with TRBJ2-5; the J call may be wrong. The germline CDR1 and CDR2 sequences are DFQATT and SNEGSKA (reference sequence). The CDR3 runs 13 residues. This chain's CDR3 is CSARGTGGETQYF. CDR3 DNA sequence: TGCAGTGCTAGAGGGACAGGGGGAGAGACCCAGTACTTC.

This chain connects TRBV20-1 to TRBJ2-1; 9 bases match TRBD1. The DNA end is more similar to TRBJ2-5, so the J call may be wrong. The CDR3 runs to 15 residues. The V gene's germline CDR1 is DFQATT and CDR2 SNEGSKA (reference sequence). In DNA, the CDR3 is TGCAGTGCGCCAGGACAGGGGTCGGTGGAGAAGACCCAGTACTTC. Protein: CSAPGQGSVEKTQYF.

The gene calls are TRBV10-3 and TRBJ1-3; D is perhaps TRBD1 (6 bases). V was trimmed by 2 bases and J by 7 bases, leaving 15 bases between them. This CDR3 has 15 amino acids. In germline, CDR1 is ENHRY, CDR2 SYGVKD. The CDR3 is CAISEKDSMRNTIYF. CDR3 bases: TGTGCCATCAGTGAGAAGGACAGCATGCGGAACACCATATATTTT.

The chain couples TRBV21-1 to TRBJ2-5; TRBD1, the table's D call, lacks a check against the DNA. The closer fit of TRBJ2-7 to the DNA end suggests the J call may be wrong. TRBV21-1 is a pseudogene segment. The CDR3 covers 16 residues. The CDR3 nucleotides are TGTGCCAGCAGGGTAAAGGGGGTTTCGAGCTCCTACGAGCAGTACGTC. Its protein is CASRVKGVSSSYEQYV.